This is a list of T cell receptor beta chains from one sample in a study of blood T cell repertoires in COVID-19. TCRdb's copy holds only in-frame clones and misses some; the assay was immunoSEQ multiplex PCR. Of about 71,000 clones listed, around three quarters are singletons. The sample comprised peripheral blood. These TCRs come from a woman older than 75 with active or convalescent COVID-19. CDR3s include the opening cysteine and the closing phenylalanine or tryptophan.

v_gene: TRBV19
CDR3aa: CASRRVGTGGPKNIQYF

v_gene: TRBV30
CDR3aa: CACGGSNTGELFF

v_gene: TRBV2
CDR3aa: CASRTSEVGEKLFF

v_gene: TRBV2
CDR3aa: CASSRTSGLGTQYF

v_gene: TRBV4-3
CDR3aa: CASSLFVEGLNEQFF

v_gene: TRBV30
CDR3aa: CAWNARGWRGYTF

v_gene: TRBV6-2/TRBV6-3
CDR3aa: CASSHSRRQYF

v_gene: TRBV27
CDR3aa: CAPHPGGLETQYF

v_gene: TRBV2
CDR3aa: CLSAGAYNEQFF

v_gene: TRBV4-1
CDR3aa: CASSQVIPSWSGGELFF

v_gene: TRBV5-6
CDR3aa: CASSFRTAIYEQYF

v_gene: TRBV28
CDR3aa: CASSLWYSPMSNQPQHF

v_gene: TRBV12-5
CDR3aa: CASGGQGSTDTQYF

v_gene: TRBV24-1
CDR3aa: CARTGGSGANVLTF

v_gene: TRBV28
CDR3aa: CASRSGGNEQFF

v_gene: TRBV24-1
CDR3aa: CATGAGGTDTQYF

v_gene: TRBV11-2
CDR3aa: CASSLEWRGGEQYF

v_gene: TRBV7-2
CDR3aa: CASSPERRDNSPLHF

v_gene: TRBV28
CDR3aa: CASSPAGGGNYEQYF

v_gene: TRBV14
CDR3aa: CASSQDGTGYEKLFF

v_gene: TRBV28
CDR3aa: CASNRLAGGRGRDEQYF

v_gene: TRBV7-8
CDR3aa: CASSLEAGGTGELFF

v_gene: TRBV3-1/TRBV3-2
CDR3aa: CASSQDGDREGVNTEAFF

v_gene: TRBV4-1
CDR3aa: CASSPTHGTGREQYF

v_gene: TRBV7-2
CDR3aa: CASSLGGGAGYGYTF

v_gene: TRBV7-9
CDR3aa: CASSVPGLASYEQYF

v_gene: TRBV28
CDR3aa: CASSLSGQGYEQYF

v_gene: TRBV11-2
CDR3aa: CASSPLAGEAFF

v_gene: TRBV7-9
CDR3aa: CASSSPGGVLGNTIYF